This entry features one T cell receptor (beta chain) sequence. What it binds is not known. The sample comes from a study of CD8+ T cells in alopecia areata. As for the study in general: Using the percentage of affected scalp area, treated patients' severity was scored.

The sequencing template was cDNA reverse transcribed from extracted RNA. The method was immunoSEQ multiplex PCR; TCRdb's version includes in-frame clones alone and lacks a portion of them. This sample has some 110,000 clones, with roughly 55% found just once. As for treatment: oral pan-JAK inhibitor, 5-10 mg twice daily. The study, taken as a whole, reports: Shared TCR sequences were less clear between patients than in mice, possibly partly from HLA diversity. Among the top 100, expanded CD8+ clones were significantly decreased by tofacitinib, as was scalp clonality. Many expanded lesional clones stayed in scalp and blood while on tofacitinib.

V trimming: 5 bases; J trimming: 5 bases; junction bases outside the gene matches: 2. The CDR3 consists of 12 residues. Germline-derived CDR1 and CDR2 are MNHEY and SVGAGI. The sequencing used CD8+ T cells sorted from blood, collected at week 24, from a patient treated with tofacitinib. This chain connects TRBV6-5 to TRBJ2-7, with 8 bases lining up with TRBD1. This TCR was sampled from a human donor with alopecia areata. CDR3 sequence (DNA): TGTGCCAGCAGTGGACAGGGACACGAGCAGTACTTC. It translates to CASSGQGHEQYF.